Listed below are T cell receptor beta chains from one sample, sequenced in a study of lymphopenia after photon versus proton radiotherapy. Method: immunoSEQ multiplex PCR; TCRdb's copy keeps in-frame clones and lacks some. The repertoire has 160,000 or so clones, about nine tenths of them found once; the top ten carry about 4.7%. This specimen consisted of peripheral blood, obtained from a patient treated with photon-based radiotherapy. The receptors here all came from a man in his fifties with gastric cancer. Both conserved end residues are part of each CDR3. D genes are given only for firm matches. Only some rows state a clone size, as once, few, many or a class for expanded clones.

v_gene	abundance	len	d_gene	j_gene	CDR3aa	CDR3nt
TRBV19	many	14	TRBD1	TRBJ1-1	CASNPDREGTEAFF	TGTGCCAGTAACCCCGACAGGGAAGGCACTGAAGCTTTCTTT
TRBV5-4	NA	15	NA	TRBJ2-3	CASSHGGTSTDTQYF	TGTGCCAGCAGCCATGGTGGGACGAGCACAGATACGCAGTATTTT
TRBV6-1	NA	16	TRBD1	TRBJ2-5	CASSEVGGTGGITQYF	TGTGCCAGCAGTGAAGTGGGTGGGACAGGCGGTATCACCCAGTACTTC
TRBV18	NA	16	NA	TRBJ1-4	CASSPGIAATNEKLFF	TGTGCCAGCTCACCCGGGATAGCCGCAACTAATGAAAAACTGTTTTTT
TRBV6-5	NA	14	NA	TRBJ2-3	CASSRRLVGDTQYF	TGTGCCAGCAGCCGCCGACTAGTCGGAGATACGCAGTATTTT
TRBV10-3	NA	13	TRBD2	TRBJ2-1	CAISGRERDEQFF	TGTGCCATCAGTGGGCGGGAGAGGGATGAGCAGTTCTTC
TRBV11-2	NA	13	NA	TRBJ1-1	CASSLDWASEAFF	TGTGCCAGCAGCTTAGATTGGGCATCGGAAGCTTTCTTT
TRBV19	NA	15	NA	TRBJ2-1	CASSISGGALNEQFF	TGTGCCAGTAGTATCTCGGGCGGGGCGCTCAATGAGCAGTTCTTC
TRBV2	NA	16	NA	TRBJ1-2	CASSELGDTSNYGYTF	TGTGCCAGCAGTGAATTGGGGGACACCTCTAACTATGGCTACACCTTC
TRBV28	once	12	TRBD1	TRBJ1-2	CASSLGQGGYTF	TGTGCCAGCAGTTTGGGACAGGGCGGCTACACCTTC
TRBV10-3	NA	14	NA	TRBJ1-2	CAISERLYEAGYTF	TGTGCCATCAGTGAGAGGCTCTACGAGGCTGGCTACACCTTC
TRBV18	NA	14	NA	TRBJ2-7	CASSNGQSSYEQYF	TGTGCCAGCTCAAATGGACAGAGCTCCTACGAGCAGTACTTC
TRBV5-1	NA	16	NA	TRBJ2-3	CASSLGWQSGTDTQYF	TGCGCCAGCAGTTTAGGATGGCAGTCGGGCACAGATACGCAGTATTTT
TRBV9	NA	17	TRBD2	TRBJ2-1	CASSPQGGLAAYNEQFF	TGTGCCAGCAGCCCCCAGGGGGGACTAGCGGCCTACAATGAGCAGTTCTTC
TRBV7-3	NA	15	TRBD1	TRBJ2-2	CASSYRDRGAGELFF	TGTGCCAGCAGCTACCGGGACAGGGGGGCCGGGGAGCTGTTTTTT
TRBV27	NA	12	NA	TRBJ1-5	CASRGGNQPQHF	TGTGCCAGCAGGGGAGGGAATCAGCCCCAGCATTTT
TRBV19	NA	13	TRBD1	TRBJ1-2	CASTRTGAVSYTF	TGTGCCAGTACCCGGACAGGAGCGGTGAGCTACACCTTC
TRBV10-2	once	16	NA	TRBJ2-2	CASSETTGVGTGELFF	TGCGCCAGCAGTGAGACCACGGGAGTAGGGACCGGGGAGCTGTTTTTT
TRBV2	NA	11	NA	TRBJ2-3	CASLLTDTQYF	TGTGCCAGCTTACTCACAGATACGCAGTATTTT
TRBV6-4	NA	15	TRBD2	TRBJ2-1	CASSDPAGSSNEQFF	TGTGCCAGCAGTGACCCAGCGGGATCAAGCAATGAGCAGTTCTTC
TRBV30	NA	15	NA	TRBJ1-5	CAWSVRWGAGQPQHF	TGTGCCTGGAGTGTACGGTGGGGGGCCGGTCAGCCCCAGCATTTT
TRBV4-2	NA	16	NA	TRBJ2-3	CASSQHPGTGKDTQYF	TGTGCCAGCAGCCAACACCCCGGGACTGGTAAGGATACGCAGTATTTT
TRBV6-5	NA	13	TRBD1	TRBJ2-7	CASSPGTGRNQYF	TGTGCCAGCAGCCCCGGGACAGGGAGAAATCAGTACTTC
TRBV18	NA	14	NA	TRBJ1-2	CASSPPGGGYGYTF	TGTGCCAGCTCACCACCCGGGGGCGGCTATGGCTACACCTTC
TRBV5-4	NA	16	TRBD2	TRBJ2-5	CASSLFLGEGGETQYF	TGTGCCAGCAGCTTGTTTCTGGGGGAGGGAGGAGAGACCCAGTACTTC
TRBV12-1	NA	14	NA	TRBJ1-2	CASSFACGIYGYTF	NA
TRBV4-1	NA	16	NA	TRBJ2-5	CASSQASERVQETQYF	TGCGCCAGCAGCCAAGCATCGGAGCGGGTCCAAGAGACCCAGTACTTC
TRBV7-3	once	12	NA	TRBJ2-2	CASSPGGGELFF	TGTGCCAGCAGCCCCGGGGGCGGGGAGCTGTTTTTT
TRBV4-1	once	16	TRBD2	TRBJ2-1	CASSQESSGRRNEQFF	TGCGCCAGCAGCCAAGAGTCTAGCGGGAGGAGGAATGAGCAGTTCTTC
TRBV23-1	NA	19	NA	TRBJ2-5	CASSQSGRDYRGLKETQYF	TGCGCCAGCAGTCAATCGGGGAGGGACTATAGGGGGTTGAAGGAGACCCAGTACTTC
TRBV5-4	NA	15	TRBD1	TRBJ1-1	CASSSKDRGVPEAFF	TGTGCCAGCAGTTCCAAGGACAGGGGAGTCCCTGAAGCTTTCTTT
TRBV7-6	NA	14	TRBD1	TRBJ1-1	CASSLNRGSTEAFF	TGTGCCAGCAGCTTAAACAGGGGATCAACTGAAGCTTTCTTT
TRBV29-1	NA	14	TRBD2	TRBJ2-2	CSVDSGNRPGELFF	TGCAGCGTTGATAGCGGGAACCGCCCCGGGGAGCTGTTTTTT
TRBV18	NA	15	NA	TRBJ1-2	CASSETTGGTRGYTF	TGTGCCAGCTCAGAGACGACAGGAGGAACGCGTGGCTACACCTTC
TRBV9	once	15	TRBD1	TRBJ1-4	CASSLRQGPNEKLFF	TGTGCCAGCAGCCTTCGACAGGGCCCTAATGAAAAACTGTTTTTT
TRBV19	NA	17	NA	TRBJ1-3	CASSISSAGGFGNTIYF	TGTGCCAGTAGTATATCCTCGGCCGGAGGGTTCGGAAACACCATATATTTT
TRBV2	NA	17	TRBD2	TRBJ2-7	CASMGTSGRLGPYEQYF	TGTGCCAGCATGGGGACTAGCGGGAGGCTGGGCCCCTACGAGCAGTACTTC